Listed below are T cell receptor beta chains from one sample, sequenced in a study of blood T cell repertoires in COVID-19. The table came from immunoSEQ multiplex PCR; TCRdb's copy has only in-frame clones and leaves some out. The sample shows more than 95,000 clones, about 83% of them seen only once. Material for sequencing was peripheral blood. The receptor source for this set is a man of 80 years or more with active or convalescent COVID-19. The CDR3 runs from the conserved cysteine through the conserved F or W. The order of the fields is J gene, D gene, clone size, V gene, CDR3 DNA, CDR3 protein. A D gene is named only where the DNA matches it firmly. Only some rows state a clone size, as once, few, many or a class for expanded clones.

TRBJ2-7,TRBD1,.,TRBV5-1,TGCGCCAGCAGCTTGGATAGGACAGGGGGCGCGTACGAGCAGTACTTC,CASSLDRTGGAYEQYF
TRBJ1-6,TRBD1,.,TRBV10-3,TGTGCCATCAGTGGGGGACAGAACTCACCCCTCCACTTT,CAISGGQNSPLHF
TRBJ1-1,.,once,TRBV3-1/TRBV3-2,TGTGCCAGCAGCCAAATAGCCGGACTGGAGAACACTGAAGCTTTCTTT,CASSQIAGLENTEAFF
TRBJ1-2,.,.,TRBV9,TGTGCCAGCAGCTCCCCGGCGGACTATGGCTACACCTTC,CASSSPADYGYTF
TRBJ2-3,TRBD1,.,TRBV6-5,TGTGCCAGCAGTAGGACAGGGCCCACAGATACGCAGTATTTT,CASSRTGPTDTQYF
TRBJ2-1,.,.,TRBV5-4,TGTGCCAGCAGCTTGGTATACAATGAGCAGTTCTTC,CASSLVYNEQFF
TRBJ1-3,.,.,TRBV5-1,TGCGCCAGCAGCTTGATGGCAGGAAGAGCTGGAAACACCATATATTTT,CASSLMAGRAGNTIYF
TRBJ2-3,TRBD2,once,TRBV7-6,TGTGCCAGCAGCTTGGGGGGGACCACGACGCGGGATACGCAGTATTTT,CASSLGGTTTRDTQYF
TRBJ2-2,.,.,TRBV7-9,TGTGCCAGCAATACAGGGATAAACACCGGGGAGCTGTTTTTT,CASNTGINTGELFF
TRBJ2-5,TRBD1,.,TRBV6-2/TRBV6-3,TGTGCCAGCAGTACGGGACAGGGGTTGCGAGAGACCCAGTACTTC,CASSTGQGLRETQYF
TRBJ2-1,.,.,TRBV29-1,TGCAGCGTCGCGTCGGGGGATTACAGCTCCTACAATGAGCAGTTCTTC,CSVASGDYSSYNEQFF
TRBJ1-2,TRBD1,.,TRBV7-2,TGTGCCAGCAGCCGGGCGACAGGGGAAGACGGCTACACCTTC,CASSRATGEDGYTF
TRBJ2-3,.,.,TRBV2,TGTGCCAGCAGTCGAAACAGGGCTGATACGCAGTATTTT,CASSRNRADTQYF
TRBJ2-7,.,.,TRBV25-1,TGTGCCAGCAGTAAGACAGTGACATACGAGCAGTACTTC,CASSKTVTYEQYF
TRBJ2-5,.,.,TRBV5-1,TGCGCCAGCAGCATCGGACTGATTCAAGAGACCCAGTACTTC,CASSIGLIQETQYF
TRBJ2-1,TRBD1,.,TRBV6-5,TGTGCCAGCAGCTGGGACAGTCCAGCCTACAATGAGCAGTTCTTC,CASSWDSPAYNEQFF
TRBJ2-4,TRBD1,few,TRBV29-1,TGCAGCGTAGCCGGGACAGGGGGGAACATTCAGTACTTC,CSVAGTGGNIQYF
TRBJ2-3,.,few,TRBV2,TGTGCCATTCCAGGGATCACAGATACGCAGTATTTT,CAIPGITDTQYF
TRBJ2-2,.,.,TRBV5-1,TGCGCCAGCAGCATCGGACAGTCAAACACCGGGGAGCTGTTTTTT,CASSIGQSNTGELFF
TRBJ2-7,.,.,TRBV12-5,TGTGCTAGTGGTTTGGTACTCCCCTCGACAAGAAGCTCCTACGAGCAGTACTTC,CASGLVLPSTRSSYEQYF
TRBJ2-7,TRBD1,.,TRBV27,TGTGCCAGCAGTCGGTATACAGGGGGTAACGAGCAGTACTTC,CASSRYTGGNEQYF
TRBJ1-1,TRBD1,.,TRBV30,TGTGCCTGGGCTAAGGACAGGGTCACTGAAGCTTTCTTT,CAWAKDRVTEAFF
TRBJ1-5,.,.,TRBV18,TGTGCCAGCTCACCACAGGACACAAATCAGCCCCAGCATTTT,CASSPQDTNQPQHF
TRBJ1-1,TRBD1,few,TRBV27,TGTGCCAGCAGTAACCTGGACAGGGGTAACACTGAAGCTTTCTTT,CASSNLDRGNTEAFF
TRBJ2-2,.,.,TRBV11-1,TGTGCCAGCAGCCCCCGGAGGGTCAACACCGGGGAGCTGTTTTTT,CASSPRRVNTGELFF
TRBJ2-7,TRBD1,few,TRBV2,TGTGCCAGCAGCCTGGACAGGGACTCCTACGAGCAGTACTTC,CASSLDRDSYEQYF
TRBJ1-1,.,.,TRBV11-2,TGTGCCAGCACTTCATTTCTTGGGAGCGCTGAAGCTTTCTTT,CASTSFLGSAEAFF
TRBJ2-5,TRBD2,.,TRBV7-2,TGTGCCAGCAGCCAGATGCGGGGGGAAGAGACCCAGTACTTC,CASSQMRGEETQYF
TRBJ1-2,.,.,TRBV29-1,TGCAGCGTCGACTATGGCTACACCTTC,CSVDYGYTF
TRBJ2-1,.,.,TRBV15,TGTGCCACCAGCACAGACGAGATTGATGAGCAGTTCTTC,CATSTDEIDEQFF
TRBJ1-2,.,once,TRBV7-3,TGTGCCAGCAGCCCGATGCCAGGGGTTGGATATGGCTACACCTTC,CASSPMPGVGYGYTF
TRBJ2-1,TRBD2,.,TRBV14,TGTGCCAGCAGCCAAGATCTGGGCGGGGGGGCAGACGGCAATGAGCAGTTCTTC,CASSQDLGGGADGNEQFF
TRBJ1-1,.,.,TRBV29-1,TGCAGCGGGGTGGGGGCTGGCACTGAAGCTTTCTTT,CSGVGAGTEAFF
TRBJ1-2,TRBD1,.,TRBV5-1,TGCGCCAGCAGCTTGTCGGCAGGGGGCGGCTACACCTTC,CASSLSAGGGYTF
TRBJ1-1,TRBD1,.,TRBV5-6,TGTGCCAGCAGCTCGGACAGGGGAGAGTCGGCTTTCTTT,CASSSDRGESAFF
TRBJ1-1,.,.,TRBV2,TGTGCCAGCAGTCTGGGACAATTACAGACTGAAGCTTTCTTT,CASSLGQLQTEAFF
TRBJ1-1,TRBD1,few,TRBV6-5,TGTGCCAGCATACCGGACAGGACCCGGAACACTGAAGCTTTCTTT,CASIPDRTRNTEAFF
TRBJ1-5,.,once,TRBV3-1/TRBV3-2,TGTGCCAGCAGCCAAAGCGTTAGCAATCAGCCCCAGCATTTT,CASSQSVSNQPQHF
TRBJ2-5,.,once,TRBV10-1,TGCGCCAGCAGTGAATCGGAGACCCAGTACTTC,CASSESETQYF
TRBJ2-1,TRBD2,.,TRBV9,TGTGCCAGCAGCGTAGCTACGGGACTAGCGGGGGGTTACAATGAGCAGTTCTTC,CASSVATGLAGGYNEQFF
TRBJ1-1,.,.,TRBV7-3,TGTGCCAGCAGCGCATTAGGGGGTTTGAACACTGAAGCTTTCTTT,CASSALGGLNTEAFF
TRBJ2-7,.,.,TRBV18,TGTGCCAGCTCACCCCAGAGACAGGGAGGAAGCTACGAGCAGTACTTC,CASSPQRQGGSYEQYF
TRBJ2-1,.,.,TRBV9,TGTGCCAGCAGCGTAGCCTCTAGCGAACCCAATGAGCAGTTCTTC,CASSVASSEPNEQFF
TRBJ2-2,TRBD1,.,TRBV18,TGTGCCAGCTCACCAAGGACAGGGGATTCCGGGGAGCTGTTTTTT,CASSPRTGDSGELFF
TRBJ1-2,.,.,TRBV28,TGTGCCAGCAGCTACGACAGGAGAAGGAACTATGGCTACACCTTC,CASSYDRRRNYGYTF
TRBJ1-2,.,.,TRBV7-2,TGTGCCAGCAGCTACCGTGGGGGCTCGGATGGCTACACCTTC,CASSYRGGSDGYTF
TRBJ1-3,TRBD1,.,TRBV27,TGTGCCAGCAGTCCACGGGACAGAGGCTCTGGAAACACCATATATTTT,CASSPRDRGSGNTIYF
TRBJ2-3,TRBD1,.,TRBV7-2,TGTGCCAGCAGCCCCGACAGGGAAGATACGCAGTATTTT,CASSPDREDTQYF
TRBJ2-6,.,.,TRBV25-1,TGTGCCAGCGCTAGTGGGGCCAACGTCCTGACTTTC,CASASGANVLTF
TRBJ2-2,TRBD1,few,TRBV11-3,TGTGCCAGCAGCGGACAGGGCATCGGGGAGCTGTTTTTT,CASSGQGIGELFF
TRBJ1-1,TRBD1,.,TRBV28,TGTGCCAGCAGTTCGCTGGGGACAGGGGGCAGGAACACTGAAGCTTTCTTT,CASSSLGTGGRNTEAFF
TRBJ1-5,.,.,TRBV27,TGTGCCAGCAGTTCAAACGCAGGGAACCCGACCCAGCATTTT,CASSSNAGNPTQHF
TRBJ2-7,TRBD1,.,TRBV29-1,TGCAGCGTTACTTATGGGACAGGGGCTCACGAGCAGTACTTC,CSVTYGTGAHEQYF
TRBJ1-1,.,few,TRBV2,TGTGCCAGCAGTGAAGAAAGGTCGGGCACTGAAGCTTTCTTT,CASSEERSGTEAFF
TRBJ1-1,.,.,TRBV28,TGTGCCAGCAGTCCACCGGGAGCCTCGAACACTGAAGCTTTCTTT,CASSPPGASNTEAFF
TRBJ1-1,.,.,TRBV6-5,TGTGCCAGCAGTTACTCGGAGGGGAACACTGAAGCTTTCTTT,CASSYSEGNTEAFF
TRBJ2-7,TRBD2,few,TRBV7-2,TGTGCCAGCAGCTTGTTGGCGGGGGGGCGAGGCGAGCAGTACTTC,CASSLLAGGRGEQYF
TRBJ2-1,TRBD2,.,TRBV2,TGTGCCAGCAGATCAACTAGCGGGGGAGACAATGAGCAGTTCTTC,CASRSTSGGDNEQFF